Presented here are 7 T cell receptor beta chains from one specimen sequenced in a study of blood T cells in healthy people across ages. A sample-barcoded 5' primer and a J-beta primer mix were used in a second PCR of roughly 7 to 11 cycles. Using its own MiXCR run on the 5' RACE reads, TCRdb lists one record per CDR3 protein. This repertoire shows about 1.4 million distinct CDR3 sequences, around 55% found once; its top ten account for roughly 6.3%. Sequencing was done on a sample of blood. The receptors here all came from a man younger than 35 in good health.

This clonotype was observed a handful of times. The chain links TRBV6-2 or TRBV6-3 to TRBJ2-3; D remains unclear. Germline loops: CDR1 MNHEY, CDR2 SVGEGT. Trimming shortened V by 7 bases and J by 3 bases, and 11 bases separated the two germline ends. CDR3 size: 13 residues. CDR3 protein: CASTHYGTDTQYF. CDR3 DNA sequence: TGTGCCAGCACCCACTATGGGACAGATACGCAGTATTTT.

This chain connects TRBV18 to TRBJ2-1; 8 bases fit TRBD2. With 0 bases clipped from V and 8 bases from J, the junction kept 9 bases outside the gene matches. Germline values: CDR1 KGHSH, CDR2 LQKENI. CDR3 length: 16 amino acids. The CDR3 sequence is CASSPPESGGVDEQFF. In nucleotides, the CDR3 is TGTGCCAGCTCACCACCAGAAAGCGGGGGTGTTGATGAGCAGTTCTTC.

This clonotype was counted a few times. This chain links TRBV12-1 with TRBJ2-7. TRBV12-1 is deemed a pseudogene. The CDR3 is 12 residues long. The CDR3 sequence: CASSLNDYEQYF. CDR3 DNA sequence: TGTGCCAGCAGCTTGAACGACTACGAGCAGTACTTC.

V gene TRBV9 combines with J gene TRBJ2-1, with D perhaps TRBD1 (6 bases). The V gene lost 3 bases and the J gene lost 4 bases, with 11 bases spanning the gap. CDR3 length: 14 amino acids. CDR1 SGDLS and CDR2 YYNGEE come from the germline V gene. As DNA, the CDR3 is TGTGCCAGCAGCGCCCCCGACAGGTACAATGAGCAGTTCTTC. It yields the protein CASSAPDRYNEQFF.

This clonotype was detected a few times. The V and J genes are TRBV18 and TRBJ2-5; 11 nucleotides match TRBD1. The J call may be mistaken, given a closer DNA end match to TRBJ2-7. This CDR3 is built from 14 residues. Germline loops: CDR1 KGHSH, CDR2 LQKENI. The CDR3 here is CASSRRTGGDEQYF. In DNA form, the CDR3 reads TGTGCCAGCTCACGAAGGACAGGGGGCGACGAGCAGTACTTC.

A few counts support this clonotype. This chain uses TRBV21-1 with TRBJ2-6. TRBV21-1 is given as a pseudogene. The CDR3 consists of 18 residues. The CDR3 DNA reads TGTGCCAGCAGCACGGTTGTATACACTCCTTCTGGGGCCAACGTCCTGACTTTC. Protein sequence: CASSTVVYTPSGANVLTF.

The CDR3 nucleotides read TGTGCCAGTAGTATAGTTGCCAGTAATGAGCAGTTCTTC. Translating it yields CASSIVASNEQFF. The genes are TRBV19 and TRBJ2-1, with no clear D. Trimming removed 1 base from V and 7 bases from J, with 8 bases in between. The CDR3 consists of 13 residues. From germline, CDR1 is LNHDA and CDR2 SQIVND (reference sequence).